A selection of T cell receptor beta chains follows, all from one sample in a study of T cell clonotyping in hematopoietic cell transplantation. Profiled with immunoSEQ multiplex PCR; TCRdb holds only in-frame clones, not every one. The table includes roughly 48,000 clones, roughly 85% detected once. The sequenced sample was peripheral blood mononuclear cells, obtained before stem cell transplant. Receptors originate from a man in his sixties with myelodysplastic syndrome. Some clones in this sample may be carry-over from other donors' samples. Each CDR3 is given with its conserved first and last residue. A D gene is named only where the DNA matches it firmly. The size of a clone is reported for some rows only, either as once, few or many, or as a class for expanded clones.

D gene: .; J gene: TRBJ1-5; clone size: .; CDR3 length: 13; V gene: TRBV29-1; CDR3 DNA: TGCAGCGTTGCCGGGGGGGCCTCTCAGCCCCAGCATTTT; CDR3 protein: CSVAGGASQPQHF
D gene: .; J gene: TRBJ1-6; clone size: .; CDR3 length: 14; V gene: TRBV19; CDR3 DNA: TGTGCCAGTAAATCGACTGGGTGGGGATCACCCCTCCACTTT; CDR3 protein: CASKSTGWGSPLHF
D gene: .; J gene: TRBJ2-7; clone size: .; CDR3 length: 12; V gene: TRBV2; CDR3 DNA: TGTGCCAGCAGTGACGGGGGTTACGAGCAGTACTTC; CDR3 protein: CASSDGGYEQYF
D gene: .; J gene: TRBJ1-2; clone size: .; CDR3 length: 14; V gene: TRBV7-2; CDR3 DNA: TGTGCCAGCAGCCTTCAAACCAGTGACTATGGCTACACCTTC; CDR3 protein: CASSLQTSDYGYTF
D gene: .; J gene: TRBJ1-4; clone size: .; CDR3 length: 13; V gene: TRBV6-1; CDR3 DNA: TGTGCCAGCAAATCGACTGTTAATGAAAAACTGTTTTTT; CDR3 protein: CASKSTVNEKLFF
D gene: .; J gene: TRBJ1-6; clone size: .; CDR3 length: 13; V gene: TRBV6-5; CDR3 DNA: TGTGCCAGCAGCCCAAATTGGATTTCACCCCTCCACTTT; CDR3 protein: CASSPNWISPLHF
D gene: .; J gene: TRBJ2-2; clone size: .; CDR3 length: 12; V gene: TRBV5-6; CDR3 DNA: TGTGCCAGCAGCTTGGACACCGGGGAGCTGTTTTTT; CDR3 protein: CASSLDTGELFF
D gene: .; J gene: TRBJ1-4; clone size: few; CDR3 length: 15; V gene: TRBV14; CDR3 DNA: TGTGCCAGCAGCCAAGGACAGGTGGTTAATGAAAAACTGTTTTTT; CDR3 protein: CASSQGQVVNEKLFF
D gene: .; J gene: TRBJ1-3; clone size: .; CDR3 length: 12; V gene: TRBV7-2; CDR3 DNA: TGTGCCAGCAGCTTGCTGGGAAACACCATATATTTT; CDR3 protein: CASSLLGNTIYF
D gene: TRBD2; J gene: TRBJ2-2; clone size: .; CDR3 length: 17; V gene: TRBV19; CDR3 DNA: TGTGCCAGTAGTATCGCTAGCGGGGGGGCCCCCACCGGGGAGCTGTTTTTT; CDR3 protein: CASSIASGGAPTGELFF
D gene: .; J gene: TRBJ1-2; clone size: .; CDR3 length: 11; V gene: TRBV30; CDR3 DNA: TGTGCCTGGAGGGGAACCGGTGGCTACACCTTC; CDR3 protein: CAWRGTGGYTF
D gene: .; J gene: TRBJ1-5; clone size: few; CDR3 length: 14; V gene: TRBV6-5; CDR3 DNA: TGTGCCAGCAAAGACATAGGCGCGGGACAGCCCCAGCATTTT; CDR3 protein: CASKDIGAGQPQHF
D gene: .; J gene: TRBJ2-7; clone size: .; CDR3 length: 14; V gene: TRBV7-8; CDR3 DNA: TGTGCCAGCAACCCCAGGGACCGCTACTACGAGCAGTACTTC; CDR3 protein: CASNPRDRYYEQYF
D gene: .; J gene: TRBJ1-2; clone size: .; CDR3 length: 11; V gene: TRBV6-5; CDR3 DNA: TGTGCCAGCAGGTTTCGCGGCGGCTACACCTTC; CDR3 protein: CASRFRGGYTF
D gene: .; J gene: TRBJ1-2; clone size: .; CDR3 length: 13; V gene: TRBV6-5; CDR3 DNA: TGTGCCAGCAGGAAGGGGGTTGGCTATGGCTACACCTTC; CDR3 protein: CASRKGVGYGYTF
D gene: TRBD2; J gene: TRBJ2-2; clone size: .; CDR3 length: 18; V gene: TRBV7-8; CDR3 DNA: TGTGCCAGCAGCGCCGGACTAGCGGGGGCCGCGAACACCGGGGAGCTGTTTTTT; CDR3 protein: CASSAGLAGAANTGELFF
D gene: .; J gene: TRBJ2-1; clone size: .; CDR3 length: 14; V gene: TRBV6-5; CDR3 DNA: TGTGCCAGCAGTTACAGGGGGATCCGCAATGAGCAGTTCTTC; CDR3 protein: CASSYRGIRNEQFF
D gene: TRBD1; J gene: TRBJ1-3; clone size: .; CDR3 length: 14; V gene: TRBV7-2; CDR3 DNA: TGTGCCAGCAGTAGGGGGCATACTGGAAACACCATATATTTT; CDR3 protein: CASSRGHTGNTIYF
D gene: TRBD1; J gene: TRBJ1-4; clone size: .; CDR3 length: 15; V gene: TRBV6-1; CDR3 DNA: TGTGCCAGCAGTGGGGGGACAGGATTGAGTGAAAAACTGTTTTTT; CDR3 protein: CASSGGTGLSEKLFF
D gene: .; J gene: TRBJ1-5; clone size: .; CDR3 length: 12; V gene: TRBV13; CDR3 DNA: TGTGCCAGCAGCTTAGACAATCAGCCCCAGCATTTT; CDR3 protein: CASSLDNQPQHF
D gene: .; J gene: TRBJ1-1; clone size: .; CDR3 length: 12; V gene: TRBV9; CDR3 DNA: TGTGCCAGCAGCGAAAGGGGGACTGAAGCTTTCTTT; CDR3 protein: CASSERGTEAFF
D gene: .; J gene: TRBJ1-2; clone size: .; CDR3 length: 12; V gene: TRBV5-8; CDR3 DNA: TGTGCCAGCATGGGAGAAGTCTATGGCTACACCTTC; CDR3 protein: CASMGEVYGYTF
D gene: TRBD2; J gene: TRBJ2-5; clone size: .; CDR3 length: 14; V gene: TRBV6-6; CDR3 DNA: TGTGCCAGCAGGGCTAGCGGGGGAGGAGAGACCCAGTACTTC; CDR3 protein: CASRASGGGETQYF
D gene: .; J gene: TRBJ2-1; clone size: .; CDR3 length: 15; V gene: TRBV11-3; CDR3 DNA: TGTGCCAGCTCTAAAGGGGATAGCTCCTACAATGAGCAGTTCTTC; CDR3 protein: CASSKGDSSYNEQFF
D gene: TRBD1; J gene: TRBJ2-5; clone size: .; CDR3 length: 14; V gene: TRBV11-2; CDR3 DNA: TGTGCCAGCAGCTCCTACAGGGGGCGAGAGACCCAGTACTTC; CDR3 protein: CASSSYRGRETQYF
D gene: TRBD1; J gene: TRBJ1-4; clone size: .; CDR3 length: 13; V gene: TRBV4-3; CDR3 DNA: TGCGCCAGCAAGGGGGCTACTAATGAAAAACTGTTTTTT; CDR3 protein: CASKGATNEKLFF
D gene: .; J gene: TRBJ2-5; clone size: .; CDR3 length: 14; V gene: TRBV27; CDR3 DNA: TGTGCCAGCAGCCCCGGGACCAACGGAGAGACCCAGTACTTC; CDR3 protein: CASSPGTNGETQYF